This TCR beta chain was obtained from a study of blood T cell repertoires in COVID-19. Assay used: immunoSEQ multiplex PCR; TCRdb lists only in-frame clones, some missing. The table has some 150,000 clones, 80% seen once. Germline CDR1 reads SGHRS; CDR2 reads YFSETQ. The CDR3 contains 19 residues. V gave up 0 bases and J gave up 2 bases; unmatched junction bases: 7. The origin of this receptor is a woman between 45 and 65 years old with acute or convalescent COVID-19. The V gene is TRBV5-1, the J gene TRBJ2-3, with 15 bases that match TRBD2. The sequenced sample consisted of peripheral blood. In DNA form, the CDR3 reads TGCGCCAGCAGCTTGGGGGCCGGGACTAGCGGGGGGTACACAGATACGCAGTATTTT. Residues: CASSLGAGTSGGYTDTQYF.